A single sample is the source of the 10 T cell receptor beta chains below, sequenced in a study of blood T cells in healthy people across ages. The second PCR ran roughly 7 to 11 cycles with a sample-barcoded 5' primer and J-beta primers. TCRdb called the 5' RACE reads again in MiXCR, with one record for every CDR3 protein. The sample lists over a million distinct CDR3 sequences; 35% to 50% were seen once. Sequenced sample: blood. The receptors derive from a woman aged 55 to 70 in good health.

CDR3 amino acids: CSARRPQPGGNNEQFF. In DNA form, the CDR3 reads TGCAGTGCTAGGAGACCTCAGCCGGGAGGGAACAATGAGCAGTTCTTC. This sequence joins TRBV20-1 and TRBJ2-1; 8 positions agree with TRBD2. V shed 3 bases and J 5 bases; nucleotides not matched to a gene: 12. This CDR3 spans 16 amino acids. Germline lookup yields CDR1 DFQATT and CDR2 SNEGSKA (reference sequence).

V is TRBV29-1 and J is TRBJ2-5, with TRBD2 matching 8 bases. Germline CDR1 and CDR2: SQVTM and ANQGSEA. The CDR3 totals 13 residues. In nucleotides, the CDR3 is TGCACTATCACGCGGGGGGCGGGGGAGACCCAGTACTTC. Translated: CTITRGAGETQYF.

The chain recombines TRBV2 with TRBJ2-7; 8 bases fit TRBD1. This CDR3 is built from 14 residues. Germline CDR1 SNHLY, CDR2 FYNNEI. V trimming: 1 base; J trimming: 5 bases; junction bases outside the gene matches: 4. CDR3 residues: CASSEEGQGHEQYF. DNA of the CDR3: TGTGCCAGCAGTGAAGAAGGACAGGGCCACGAGCAGTACTTC.

This clonotype was detected a few times. This sequence joins TRBV7-2 and TRBJ2-6; D not certain. This CDR3 is 15 amino acids long. The germline V and J ends were trimmed by 7 bases and 1 base, with 11 bases remaining between them. CDR1 and CDR2 (germline): SGHTA, FQGNSA. The CDR3 sequence: CASNKGGSGANVLTF. For the CDR3, the DNA is TGTGCCAGCAACAAAGGCGGATCTGGGGCCAACGTCCTGACTTTC.

This clonotype has more than one count but fewer than ten. The chain joins TRBV7-6 to TRBJ2-5; 10 bases fit TRBD1. The V segment lost 3 bases and the J segment 3 bases; nucleotides outside the gene matches: 4. The V gene's germline CDR1 is SGHVS and CDR2 FNYEAQ. This CDR3 region has 15 residues. In nucleotides, the CDR3 is TGTGCCAGCAGCTTCCCCGGACAGGGGGAAGAGACCCAGTACTTC. Residues: CASSFPGQGEETQYF. Complete variable domain (other parts from reference TRBV7-6 and TRBJ2-5): GAGVSQSPRYKVTKRGQDVALRCDPISGHVSLYWYRQALGQGPEFLTYFNYEAQQDKSGLPNDRFSAERPEGSISTLTIQRTEQRDSAMYRCASSFPGQGEETQYFGPGTRLLVL.

The chain joins TRBV28 to TRBJ2-5; 7 positions agree with TRBD2. The CDR3 length is 13 residues. CDR1 is MDHEN, CDR2 SYDVKM, per germline. The junction had 5 bases not matched to a gene; V was cut back by 6 bases and J by 4 bases. The CDR3 DNA reads TGTGCCAGCAGACCTAGCGGCCTAGAGACCCAGTACTTC. This translates into CASRPSGLETQYF.

The chain links TRBV24-1 to TRBJ1-2, with D unclear. Per the germline V gene, CDR1 is KGHDR and CDR2 is SFDVKD. The CDR3 has 14 amino acids. V dropped 2 bases and J dropped 8 bases, with 14 bases sitting between them. The CDR3 is CATSDSTPVVGYTF. The CDR3 coding sequence is TGTGCCACCAGTGATTCAACCCCAGTGGTAGGCTACACCTTC.

The chain links TRBV28 to TRBJ2-5; 9 bases match TRBD1. Looked up from germline, CDR1 is MDHEN and CDR2 is SYDVKM. This CDR3 is 15 amino acids long. The junction had 15 bases not matched to a gene; V was cut back by 5 bases and J by 11 bases. CDR3 amino acids: CASSRIQGASGEQYF. The CDR3 DNA reads as TGTGCCAGCAGTCGCATACAGGGGGCATCGGGAGAGCAGTACTTC.

This chain joins TRBV3-1 and TRBJ2-4; D possibly uses TRBD1 or TRBD2 (5 bases each). The CDR3 totals 15 residues. Germline CDR1 LGHDT, CDR2 YNNKEL (reference sequence). V was trimmed by 0 bases and J by 9 bases, leaving 15 bases between them. CDR3 sequence (DNA): TGTGCCAGCAGCCAAGACCGGGACCCCCGGCGCATTCAGTACTTC. Translating gives CASSQDRDPRRIQYF. The full variable domain, with the rest looked up from reference TRBV3-1 and TRBJ2-4, is DTAVSQTPKYLVTQMGNDKSIKCEQNLGHDTMYWYKQDSKKFLKIMFSYNNKELIINETVPNRFSPKSPDKAHLNLHINSLELGDSAVYFCASSQDRDPRRIQYFGAGTRLSVL.

V is TRBV2 and J is TRBJ2-3, with D maybe TRBD2 (6 bases). Germline CDR1 reads SNHLY; CDR2 reads FYNNEI. The CDR3 has 15 amino acids. The ends were cut back, 4 bases at V and 2 bases at J, with 13 bases in the middle. For the CDR3, the DNA is TGTGCCAGCAGTGTGGGGTCGGGAGCCACAGATACGCAGTATTTT. This codes for CASSVGSGATDTQYF.